This T cell receptor (beta chain) was sequenced in a study of CD8 T cells in Susac syndrome. Trimming removed 6 bases from V and 6 bases from J; junction bases left unmatched: 4. The CDR3 length is 12 residues. The RNA, roughly 0.45 to 1 ug, was put through reverse transcription using random hexamers. The authors amplified TCR beta CDR3 across 54 Vbeta and 13 Jbeta using immunoSEQ multiplex PCR. Each CDR3 protein is one row after TCRdb ran MiXCR on the immunoSEQ multiplex PCR reads. This sample has about 66,000 distinct CDR3 sequences, with approximately 93% found just once. Blood CD8+ and CD4+ T cells underwent high-throughput TCR beta sequencing.

This sequence originates from a human donor with multiple sclerosis. The chain carries TRBV12-3 or TRBV12-4 and TRBJ1-2, with TRBD1 matching 7 bases. The sequenced sample was CD8+ T cells from PBMCs. DNA of the CDR3: TGTGCCAGCAGCAACAGGGGTGATGGCTACACCTTC. As protein: CASSNRGDGYTF.